This T cell receptor (beta chain) came from a study of regulatory T cells in long-lasting Graves disease. Construction of TCR beta libraries relied on iRepertoire HTBI primers and on Arm-PCR targeting CDR3 regions. TCRdb passed the multiplex PCR reads through MiXCR, listing each CDR3 protein once. The sample lists about 430,000 distinct CDR3 sequences, about 15% occurring once. The CDR3 length is 13 residues. The V gene's germline CDR1 is LNHDA and CDR2 SQIVND (reference sequence). V was trimmed by 3 bases and J by 3 bases, leaving 7 bases between them. Time point of the sample: newly diagnosed GD, antithyroid drugs for less than 3 months. The TCR library was made from RNA that had been extracted from PBMCs in TRIzol. Study results and limitations: With persistent disease, TRBV28, TRBJ1-2 and TRBJ2-5 were the favored segments.

In this sample, this clonotype turned up a few times. The antigen remains unidentified. This same sample was also part of a study on T cells in Graves' hyperthyroidism and ophthalmopathy. That paper notes: Carried out on the TCR CDR3, a first-round RT-PCR used the HTBI primer set.

This chain uses TRBV19 with TRBJ2-3; D gene unclear. The material sequenced was peripheral blood mononuclear cells (PBMCs), taken at new diagnosis, from a patient treated with antithyroid drugs. This clonotype was sampled from a woman in her thirties or forties with Graves disease. This chain's CDR3 is CASSIAETDTQYF. CDR3 coding DNA: TGTGCCAGTAGTATCGCGGAGACAGATACGCAGTATTTT.